This note documents a single T cell receptor beta chain sequence. Its antigen is not known. From cryopreserved PBMCs came around 2 micrograms of genomic DNA used for TCR beta libraries. The data originate from a study of cytotoxic CD8 clonotypes in ibrutinib-treated CLL. TCRdb's table, derived via immunoSEQ multiplex PCR, lists solely in-frame clones and lacks some. The table shows some 310,000 clones, with 80% occurring only once. General study points: Public clonotypes were seen rarely and were contracted or stable on treatment. Clonality rose at ibrutinib response and fell back toward baseline at progression. Patients with sustained remission and those progressing were sampled at differing times.

J lost 5 bases, V lost 6 bases, and 8 bases had no gene match. This CDR3 contains 13 residues. The germline V gene encodes CDR1 SQVTM and CDR2 ANQGSEA. This clonotype was obtained from a human donor with chronic lymphocytic leukemia. J is TRBJ2-5 and V is TRBV29-1, with 8 bases aligning to TRBD1. The sample here was PBMCs, taken before ibrutinib treatment. The CDR3 DNA reads TGCAGCGTGGAAATGACAGGGGTGGAGACCCAGTACTTC. Protein: CSVEMTGVETQYF.